The 28 T cell receptor beta chains listed next were all sequenced from one sample in a study of beta chain features in type 1 diabetes. Since all of the isolated RNA was reverse transcribed, expressed TCRB transcripts were what got sequenced. The protocol was immunoSEQ multiplex PCR, while the TCRdb copy is restricted to in-frame clones and leaves out a portion. This sample has approximately 150,000 clones; about 10% occur once, and the top ten carry roughly 1.4%. Sequenced: naive CD4+ T cells from blood. All receptors come from a man between 18 and 35 years old in good health.

This clone was detected many times. V usage is TRBV29-1 and J usage is TRBJ1-4; 7 positions agree with TRBD1. CDR1 and CDR2 (germline): SQVTM, ANQGSEA. V was pared by 4 bases and J by 7 bases, with 3 bases of the junction left unmatched. This CDR3 has 12 residues. CDR3 loop: CSVGQGGEKLFF. CDR3 nucleotide sequence: TGCAGCGTTGGACAGGGCGGTGAAAAACTGTTTTTT.

This clone was found a few times. The gene calls are TRBV15 and TRBJ1-4; D may be TRBD1 (5 bases). CDR3 length: 16 residues. Germline V gene sequence: CDR1 LNHNV, CDR2 YYDKDF (reference sequence). With 0 bases removed from V and 0 bases from J, the gap between germline ends came to 8 bases. Written as DNA, the CDR3 is TGTGCCACCAGCAGAGACAGGGTCGCAACTAATGAAAAACTGTTTTTT. It codes for CATSRDRVATNEKLFF.

The gene calls are TRBV5-1 and TRBJ1-1; 9 bases match TRBD1. From germline, CDR1 is SGHRS and CDR2 YFSETQ. CDR3 size: 18 residues. V dropped 0 bases and J dropped 2; count of bases not matched to a gene: 11. The CDR3 bases are TGCGCCAGCAGCTTGGCTGCGACAGGGGGGGGGAAAAACACTGAAGCTTTCTTT. It is translated as CASSLAATGGGKNTEAFF.

This clone was counted a few times. This chain links TRBV5-6 with TRBJ2-3; 14 bases align to TRBD2. Germline trimming cut 6 bases from V and 5 bases from J; bases unmatched to any gene: 8. CDR3 length equals 16 residues. CDR1 and CDR2 (germline): SGHDT, YYEEEE. CDR3 loop: CASTKGLAGDRDTQYF. The CDR3 nucleotides read TGTGCCAGCACCAAGGGACTAGCGGGGGATCGAGATACGCAGTATTTT. Looking up the rest from reference TRBV5-6 and TRBJ2-3 gives the full variable domain: DAGVTQSPTHLIKTRGQQVTLRCSPKSGHDTVSWYQQALGQGPQFIFQYYEEEERQRGNFPDRFSGHQFPNYSSELNVNALLLGDSALYLCASTKGLAGDRDTQYFGPGTRLTVL.

This clone appeared many times. The chain has TRBV19 and TRBJ2-7; TRBD1 aligns across 10 bases. V was pared by 10 bases and J by 2 bases, with 2 bases of the junction left unmatched. This CDR3 spans 12 amino acids. CDR1 is LNHDA, CDR2 SQIVND, per germline (reference sequence). CDR3 residues: CATGQGTYEQYF. CDR3 DNA sequence: TGTGCCACGGGACAGGGGACCTACGAGCAGTACTTC.

The rearrangement links TRBV30 to TRBJ2-3; a possible D gene is TRBD2 (5 bases). CDR1 is GTSNPN, CDR2 SVGIG, per germline (reference sequence). This CDR3 has 14 amino acids. With 4 bases removed from V and 2 bases from J, the gap between germline ends came to 13 bases. CDR3 bases: TGTGCCTGGACTCTGGGAGCTCCCACAGATACGCAGTATTTT. This sequence encodes CAWTLGAPTDTQYF.

There are a few counts of this clone. The chain employs TRBV7-9 and TRBJ1-2; possible D gene TRBD1, 6 bases. The CDR3 contains 13 residues. V lost 6 bases to trimming and J lost 1 base, with 9 bases between them. CDR1 is SEHNR, CDR2 FQNEAQ, per germline (reference sequence). The CDR3 DNA follows: TGTGCCAGCAGGGACAGAGATAACTATGGCTACACCTTC. The encoded protein is CASRDRDNYGYTF.

This clone was seen ten or more times. The gene calls are TRBV30 and TRBJ2-3, with 10 bases identical to TRBD1. This CDR3 is 15 amino acids long. V trimming: 3 bases; J trimming: 2 bases; junction bases outside the gene matches: 5. The germline gives CDR1 GTSNPN, CDR2 SVGIG (reference sequence). CDR3 DNA sequence: TGTGCCTGGAGCGGGGGACAGGGGTTCACAGATACGCAGTATTTT. Amino acid sequence: CAWSGGQGFTDTQYF.

The chain uses TRBV18 and TRBJ2-7; 10 bases match TRBD1. The CDR3 runs to 14 residues. The V gene end was trimmed by 6 bases and the J gene end by 4 bases; junction bases not matched to a gene: 6. Germline values: CDR1 KGHSH, CDR2 LQKENI. This chain's CDR3 is CASSAGTGVYEQYF. The CDR3 bases are TGTGCCAGCTCGGCCGGGACAGGGGTTTACGAGCAGTACTTC.

This clone was observed a handful of times. V is TRBV6-5 and J is TRBJ1-5; the match to TRBD1 covers 7 bases. Germline CDR1 MNHEY, CDR2 SVGAGI. There are 15 residues in the CDR3. With V trimmed by 5 bases and J by 6 bases, 10 bases remained unmatched. Written as DNA, the CDR3 is TGTGCCAGCAGTCCGGGACAGCCAGGCGTTCAGCCCCAGCATTTT. Translated: CASSPGQPGVQPQHF.

The V gene is TRBV19, the J gene TRBJ2-5; D may be TRBD1 (5 bases). Germline values: CDR1 LNHDA, CDR2 SQIVND (reference sequence). The CDR3 contains 15 residues. Trimming took off 1 base at V and 4 bases at J, with 13 bases between the two ends. CDR3 in amino acids: CASSIGGRVGETQYF. CDR3 DNA: TGTGCCAGTAGTATAGGCGGCAGGGTAGGAGAGACCCAGTACTTC.

This clone came up a few times. The genes are TRBV20-1 and TRBJ2-1, with a weak D call TRBD2 (7 bases). V lost 3 bases to trimming and J lost 15 bases, with 15 bases between them. The CDR3 runs 11 residues. Germline V gene sequence: CDR1 DFQATT, CDR2 SNEGSKA (reference sequence). The CDR3 DNA is TGCAGTGCTAGGGGGGGGCCGGGGGCGTTCTTC. This gives the protein CSARGGPGAFF.

This clone was detected only a few times. The chain is built from TRBV6-5 and TRBJ1-2; 9 bases are shared with TRBD1. V shed 6 bases and J 8 bases; nucleotides not matched to a gene: 7. Germline CDR1 MNHEY, CDR2 SVGAGI. The CDR3 has 13 amino acids. DNA for the CDR3: TGTGCCAGCAGAGAGACAGGGGGATCGGGCTACACCTTC. This sequence encodes CASRETGGSGYTF.

This clone was seen a handful of times. V and J are TRBV5-5 and TRBJ1-2; unclear D gene. From germline, CDR1 is SGHKS and CDR2 YYEKEE (reference sequence). The V gene lost 4 bases and the J gene lost 1 base, with 14 bases spanning the gap. CDR3 length: 15 amino acids. The CDR3 sequence is CASSQSEAGNYGYTF. As DNA, the CDR3 is TGTGCCAGCAGCCAGAGTGAGGCCGGTAACTATGGCTACACCTTC.

V gene TRBV20-1 combines with J gene TRBJ1-2; TRBD1 aligns across 7 bases. The CDR3 totals 11 residues. Germline V gene lookup returns CDR1 DFQATT and CDR2 SNEGSKA (reference sequence). DNA for the CDR3: TGCAGCCCAAAAGACAGGGTTGGCTACACCTTC. Protein: CSPKDRVGYTF.

The table lists this clone with a few counts. The chain combines TRBV7-3 with TRBJ2-7, with 7 bases matching TRBD1. Trimming at V came to 5 bases and at J to 4 bases, leaving 5 bases not matched to a gene. Germline V gives CDR1 SGHTA, CDR2 FQGTGA. This CDR3 is built from 13 residues. CDR3 nucleotides: TGTGCCAGCAGCCCACAGGGGATGTACGAGCAGTACTTC. This codes for CASSPQGMYEQYF.

This sequence joins TRBV6-5 and TRBJ2-7; TRBD1 aligns across 7 bases. The junction had 10 bases not matched to a gene; V was cut back by 4 bases and J by 4 bases. The CDR3 contains 15 residues. The germline V gene has CDR1 MNHEY and CDR2 SVGAGI. The CDR3 loop reads CASSSPGQFPYEQYF. The DNA of the CDR3 is TGTGCCAGCAGTTCTCCGGGACAGTTCCCTTACGAGCAGTACTTC.

The rearrangement joins TRBV6-5 to TRBJ1-5, with D possibly TRBD1 on 5 matching bases. The CDR3 has 15 residues. From germline, CDR1 is MNHEY and CDR2 SVGAGI. V lost 0 bases, J lost 6 bases, and 12 bases lay in between. The CDR3 spells CASSYSSGGSQPQHF. CDR3 DNA sequence: TGTGCCAGCAGTTACTCGAGTGGGGGGTCTCAGCCCCAGCATTTT.

The CDR3: CASRDWTGTGELFF. CDR3 DNA sequence: TGTGCCAGTAGGGACTGGACAGGGACCGGGGAGCTGTTTTTT. The chain uses TRBV19 and TRBJ2-2; 8 bases are a match to TRBD1. Germline CDR1 is LNHDA and CDR2 is SQIVND (reference sequence). This CDR3 has 14 amino acids. V shed 6 bases and J 5 bases; nucleotides not matched to a gene: 5.

This clone was recorded many times. This rearrangement joins TRBV5-4 to TRBJ2-1; 7 positions agree with TRBD1. This CDR3 contains 13 residues. Trimming cost V 5 bases and J 9 bases; bases outside gene matches: 8. Germline CDR1 and CDR2: SGHNT and YYREEE (reference sequence). The CDR3, as DNA: TGTGCCAGCAGTCGAACAGGGGATGGTGAGCAGTTCTTC. Translated: CASSRTGDGEQFF.

This clone was counted a few times. This chain joins TRBV4-3 and TRBJ1-5; no reliable D call. The germline V gene has CDR1 LGHNA and CDR2 YSLEER. CDR3 length: 15 amino acids. V shed 0 bases and J shed 9 bases, with 15 bases lying between them. CDR3 in DNA: TGCGCCAGCAGCCAAGATGTTGGAGGGCCTCTGCCCCAGCATTTT. It yields the protein CASSQDVGGPLPQHF.

In its sample, this clone was seen a few times. This chain links TRBV6-5 with TRBJ2-1; 7 bases agree with TRBD1. The CDR3 totals 16 residues. Trimming at V came to 2 bases and at J to 4 bases, leaving 8 bases not matched to a gene. Germline V gives CDR1 MNHEY, CDR2 SVGAGI. For the CDR3, the DNA is TGTGCCAGCAGTTACCATACACCGGACAGGTACAATGAGCAGTTCTTC. The encoded protein is CASSYHTPDRYNEQFF.

This clone was recorded a few times. The chain recombines TRBV19 with TRBJ1-5, with TRBD1 identical over 7 bases. V trimming: 4 bases; J trimming: 5 bases; junction bases outside the gene matches: 2. This CDR3 region has 13 residues. Germline V CDR1 and CDR2: LNHDA, SQIVND (reference sequence). The CDR3 is CASSTDRDQPQHF. CDR3 nucleotide sequence: TGTGCCAGTAGTACAGACAGGGATCAGCCCCAGCATTTT.

This clone came up a few times. The chain carries TRBV4-2 and TRBJ2-7; TRBD1 matches at 10 bases. V gave up 4 bases and J gave up 2 bases; unmatched junction bases: 8. This CDR3 is built from 16 residues. Germline V CDR1 and CDR2: LGHNA, YNFKEQ. CDR3 sequence: CASSRGGTGETYEQYF. For the CDR3, the DNA is TGTGCCAGCAGCCGGGGCGGGACAGGGGAAACCTACGAGCAGTACTTC.

The genes are TRBV5-1 and TRBJ2-1; TRBD2 matches at 13 bases. The CDR3 has 15 amino acids. Unmatched junction bases numbered 4, after V lost 0 bases and J lost 10 bases. Germline-derived CDR1 and CDR2 are SGHRS and YFSETQ. Written as DNA, the CDR3 is TGCGCCAGCAGCTTGGCCACTAGCGGGGGGGGCGAGCAGTTCTTC. This sequence encodes CASSLATSGGGEQFF.

This clone was recorded at least ten times. The chain uses TRBV2 and TRBJ2-1; 8 nucleotides agree with TRBD1. In germline, CDR1 is SNHLY, CDR2 FYNNEI. Trimming took 7 bases from V and 5 from J; bases not matched to a gene: 10. The CDR3 is 15 residues long. CDR3 protein: CASTTRTGRNNEQFF. The CDR3 DNA follows: TGTGCCAGCACTACAAGGACAGGGAGGAACAATGAGCAGTTCTTC. Complete variable domain (other parts from reference TRBV2 and TRBJ2-1): EPEVTQTPSHQVTQMGQEVILRCVPISNHLYFYWYRQILGQKVEFLVSFYNNEISEKSEIFDDQFSVERPDGSNFTLKIRSTKLEDSAMYFCASTTRTGRNNEQFFGPGTRLTVL.

About this clone itself: Other DNA sequences in this sample translate to the same CDR3. The J gene is TRBJ2-7, the V gene TRBV28; D might be TRBD1 (6 bases). The length of the CDR3 is 14 residues. Looked up from germline, CDR1 is MDHEN and CDR2 is SYDVKM. V lost 2 bases to trimming and J lost 1 base, with 9 bases between them. The CDR3: CASSLSQGSYEQYF. The CDR3 region has the DNA TGTGCCAGCAGTTTAAGCCAGGGGTCCTACGAGCAGTACTTC.

This clone was detected only once. The gene calls are TRBV11-2 and TRBJ1-4; D may be TRBD1 (6 bases). The V end lost 2 bases, the J end lost 8 bases, and 15 bases lay between the germline ends. This CDR3 is built from 15 residues. In germline, CDR1 is SGHAT, CDR2 FQNNGV. The DNA for the CDR3 is TGTGCCAGCAGCTTACAGGGGTCAGAAGGGGAAAAACTGTTTTTT. Amino acids: CASSLQGSEGEKLFF.